Following are 9 T cell receptor beta chains from one sample sequenced in a study of blood T cell repertoires in COVID-19. Produced via immunoSEQ multiplex PCR; TCRdb's table is partial and in-frame only. The sample lists 170,000 or so clones, roughly 87% seen once, with 7% in the top ten. The sample was PBMCs or T cells enriched from blood (not recorded which). Receptors originate from a woman in her fifties or sixties who had recovered from COVID-19.

This clone was detected a few times. The rearrangement links TRBV19 to TRBJ1-1, with unresolved D. Trimming pared 4 bases from V and 1 base from J, leaving 10 bases between. The CDR3 sequence is 14 residues long. Germline CDR1 is LNHDA and CDR2 is SQIVND (reference sequence). As DNA, the CDR3 is TGTGCCAGTAGTAGGGAGACAACGAACACTGAAGCTTTCTTT. This gives the protein CASSRETTNTEAFF.

This sequence joins TRBV24-1 and TRBJ2-1, with 8 bases matching TRBD1. Trimming at V came to 5 bases and at J to 6 bases, leaving 8 bases not matched to a gene. This CDR3 is built from 15 residues. The germline gives CDR1 KGHDR, CDR2 SFDVKD. CDR3 nucleotide sequence: TGTGCCACCAGTGGGGCGACAGGGGCGATCAATGAGCAGTTCTTC. This sequence encodes CATSGATGAINEQFF.

This chain joins TRBV29-1 and TRBJ2-1; possible D gene TRBD2, 7 bases. The CDR3 covers 15 residues. Trimming removed 7 bases from V and 2 bases from J, with 18 bases in between. Germline lookup yields CDR1 SQVTM and CDR2 ANQGSEA. The CDR3 is CSGTEQSGTYNEQFF. CDR3 sequence (DNA): TGCAGCGGGACAGAACAAAGCGGGACCTACAATGAGCAGTTCTTC.

This rearrangement joins TRBV10-1 to TRBJ2-7, with TRBD2 matching 8 bases. Losses at the gene ends were 2 bases for V and 4 bases for J; bases not matched to a gene: 7. The CDR3 has 15 amino acids. In germline, CDR1 is WNHNN, CDR2 SYGVQD (reference sequence). The CDR3 nucleotides are TGCGCCAGCAGTGAGGTCGAGCGGGAGAGGTACGAGCAGTACTTC. As protein: CASSEVERERYEQYF.

This chain uses TRBV13 with TRBJ2-7, with 11 bases matching TRBD2. Trimming cost V 1 base and J 2 bases; bases outside gene matches: 1. CDR3 length equals 15 residues. The V gene's germline CDR1 is PRHDT and CDR2 FYEKMQ (reference sequence). CDR3 protein: CASSLAGLAAYEQYF. As DNA, the CDR3 is TGTGCCAGCAGCTTAGCGGGACTAGCGGCCTACGAGCAGTACTTC. Using reference TRBV13 and TRBJ2-7 for the parts outside the CDR3, the full variable domain is AAGVIQSPRHLIKEKRETATLKCYPIPRHDTVYWYQQGPGQDPQFLISFYEKMQSDKGSIPDRFSAQQFSDYHSELNMSSLELGDSALYFCASSLAGLAAYEQYFGPGTRLTVT.

This chain links TRBV5-4 with TRBJ1-2; D is undetermined. Germline V gene lookup returns CDR1 SGHNT and CDR2 YYREEE (reference sequence). V was cut by 4 bases and J by 5 bases, with 15 bases left in between. The CDR3 loop spans 14 amino acids. In DNA form, the CDR3 reads TGTGCCAGCAGCCCAGACCCGGGAGGTTATGGCTACACCTTC. This gives the protein CASSPDPGGYGYTF.

The rearrangement joins TRBV5-5 to TRBJ1-1; D call uncertain. Trimming removed 0 bases at V and 1 base at J, with 10 bases between. Germline CDR1 SGHKS, CDR2 YYEKEE (reference sequence). There are 15 residues in the CDR3. CDR3 sequence (DNA): TGTGCCAGCAGCTTGGCTCCCATCAGGAACACTGAAGCTTTCTTT. It encodes CASSLAPIRNTEAFF.

The chain employs TRBV7-9 and TRBJ1-2; 7 nucleotides agree with TRBD1. The CDR3 is 13 amino acids. With 5 bases clipped from V and 4 bases from J, the junction kept 4 bases outside the gene matches. CDR1 SEHNR and CDR2 FQNEAQ come from the germline V gene (reference sequence). The CDR3 protein is CASSGRTGYGYTF. The CDR3 DNA reads TGTGCCAGCAGCGGACGGACAGGCTATGGCTACACCTTC.

This clone showed up just once. The chain recombines TRBV3-1 (or the pseudogene TRBV3-2) with TRBJ2-2; 12 nucleotides agree with TRBD2. V shed 4 bases and J 5 bases; nucleotides not matched to a gene: 5. Germline V gene data show CDR1 as LGHDT and CDR2 as YNNKEL (reference sequence). CDR3 length: 16 amino acids. CDR3 residues: CASSLGLAGQTGELFF. The CDR3 bases are TGTGCCAGCAGCCTCGGACTAGCGGGACAGACCGGGGAGCTGTTTTTT.